The T cell receptor (beta chain) under discussion was sequenced for a study of blood T cell repertoires in COVID-19. Some clones are missing from TCRdb's copy, which holds only in-frame ones; the method was immunoSEQ multiplex PCR. The table records about 59,000 clones, about nine tenths of them present only once. This CDR3 has 16 amino acids. Germline CDR1 is MDHEN and CDR2 is SYDVKM. The ends lost 5 bases at V and 4 bases at J; junction bases unmatched: 7. The chain employs TRBV28 and TRBJ1-6; TRBD1 matches at 8 bases. This TCR was sampled from a human donor in a cohort sampled during active COVID-19. Sequenced material: peripheral blood. Here the CDR3 DNA reads TGTGCCAGCAGTGCTGCAGGGGGCTTATATAATTCACCCCTCCACTTT. Translated: CASSAAGGLYNSPLHF.